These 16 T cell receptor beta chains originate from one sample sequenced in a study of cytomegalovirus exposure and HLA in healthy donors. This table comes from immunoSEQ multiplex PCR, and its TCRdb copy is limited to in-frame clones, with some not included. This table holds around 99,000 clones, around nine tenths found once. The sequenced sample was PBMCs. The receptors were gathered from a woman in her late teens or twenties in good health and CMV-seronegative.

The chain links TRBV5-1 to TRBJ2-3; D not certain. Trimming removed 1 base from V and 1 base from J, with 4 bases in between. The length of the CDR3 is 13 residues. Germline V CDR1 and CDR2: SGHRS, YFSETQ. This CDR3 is CASSLPGTDTQYF. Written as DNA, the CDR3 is TGCGCCAGCAGCTTGCCCGGCACAGATACGCAGTATTTT.

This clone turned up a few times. CDR3: CAWSVGTGLRYEQYF. The CDR3 nucleotides are TGTGCCTGGAGTGTAGGGACAGGGTTAAGGTACGAGCAGTACTTC. V usage is TRBV30 and J usage is TRBJ2-7, with TRBD1 matching 9 bases. The CDR3 runs 15 residues. CDR1 is GTSNPN and CDR2 is SVGIG in the germline V gene (reference sequence). Trimming took 0 bases from V and 4 from J; bases not matched to a gene: 7. The full variable domain, in which reference TRBV30 and TRBJ2-7 provide the parts outside the CDR3, is SQTIHQWPATLVQPVGSPLSLECTVEGTSNPNLYWYRQAAGRGLQLLFYSVGIGQISSEVPQNLSASRPQDRQFILSSKKLLLSDSGFYLCAWSVGTGLRYEQYFGPGTRLTVT.

The CDR3 loop is CASSLEGGVGYGYTF. The CDR3 nucleotides are TGTGCCAGCAGCTTGGAAGGGGGTGTAGGCTATGGCTACACCTTC. This rearrangement joins TRBV5-6 to TRBJ1-2, with D tentatively TRBD1 (6 bases). In germline, CDR1 is SGHDT, CDR2 YYEEEE. The V gene lost 0 bases and the J gene lost 4 bases, with 13 bases spanning the gap. The CDR3 runs to 15 residues.

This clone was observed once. CDR3 amino acids: CASSQDGGLAGERETQYF. The CDR3 region has the DNA TGTGCCAGCAGCCAAGATGGTGGACTAGCGGGAGAGAGAGAGACCCAGTACTTC. The chain uses TRBV4-2 and TRBJ2-5, with 13 bases that match TRBD2. The V segment lost 0 bases and the J segment 4 bases; nucleotides outside the gene matches: 8. Per the germline V gene, CDR1 is LGHNA and CDR2 is YNFKEQ. There are 18 residues in the CDR3.

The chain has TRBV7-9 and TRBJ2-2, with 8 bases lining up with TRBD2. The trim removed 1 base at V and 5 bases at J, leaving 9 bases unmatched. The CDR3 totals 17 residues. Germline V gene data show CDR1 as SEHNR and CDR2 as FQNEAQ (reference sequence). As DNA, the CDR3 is TGTGCCAGCAGCTTAGGAGATGAGCGGGAGAGGACCGGGGAGCTGTTTTTT. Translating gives CASSLGDERERTGELFF.

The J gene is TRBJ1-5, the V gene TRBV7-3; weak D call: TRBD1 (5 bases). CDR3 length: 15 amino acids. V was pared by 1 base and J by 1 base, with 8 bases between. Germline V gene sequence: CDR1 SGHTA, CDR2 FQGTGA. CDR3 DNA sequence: TGTGCCAGCAGCTTAATTAGGGGAAGCAATCAGCCCCAGCATTTT. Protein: CASSLIRGSNQPQHF.

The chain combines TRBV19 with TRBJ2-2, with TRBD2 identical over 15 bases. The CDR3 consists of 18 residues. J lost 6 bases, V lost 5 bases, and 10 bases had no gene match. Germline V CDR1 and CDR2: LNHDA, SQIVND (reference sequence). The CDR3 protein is CASSLSGLAGGAAGELFF. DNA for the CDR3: TGTGCCAGTAGTTTATCGGGACTAGCGGGAGGCGCGGCCGGGGAGCTGTTTTTT.

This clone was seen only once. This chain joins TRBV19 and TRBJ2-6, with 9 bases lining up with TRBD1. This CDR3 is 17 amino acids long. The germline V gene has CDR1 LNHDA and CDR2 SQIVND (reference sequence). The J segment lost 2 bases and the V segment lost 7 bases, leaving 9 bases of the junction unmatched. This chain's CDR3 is CASIRTGQGPGANVLTF. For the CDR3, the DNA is TGTGCCAGTATTCGAACCGGACAGGGGCCTGGGGCCAACGTCCTGACTTTC.

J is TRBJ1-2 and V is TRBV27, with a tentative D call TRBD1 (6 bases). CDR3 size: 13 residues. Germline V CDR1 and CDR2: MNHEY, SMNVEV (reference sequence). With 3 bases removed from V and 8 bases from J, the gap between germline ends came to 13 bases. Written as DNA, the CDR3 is TGTGCCAGCAGTTTCCCAGGGGCGCAAGGCTACACCTTC. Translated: CASSFPGAQGYTF.

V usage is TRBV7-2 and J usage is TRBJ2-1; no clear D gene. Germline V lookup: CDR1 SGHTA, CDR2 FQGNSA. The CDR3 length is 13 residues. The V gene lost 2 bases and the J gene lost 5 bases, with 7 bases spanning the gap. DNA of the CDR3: TGTGCCAGCAGCTTATCGGCGGACAATGAGCAGTTCTTC. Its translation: CASSLSADNEQFF. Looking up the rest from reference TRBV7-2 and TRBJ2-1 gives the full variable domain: GAGVSQSPSNKVTEKGKDVELRCDPISGHTALYWYRQSLGQGLEFLIYFQGNSAPDKSGLPSDRFSAERTGGSVSTLTIQRTQQEDSAVYLCASSLSADNEQFFGPGTRLTVL.

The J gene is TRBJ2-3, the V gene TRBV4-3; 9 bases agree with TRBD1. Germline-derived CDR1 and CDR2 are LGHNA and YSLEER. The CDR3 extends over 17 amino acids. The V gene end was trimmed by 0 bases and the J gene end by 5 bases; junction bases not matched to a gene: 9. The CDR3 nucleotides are TGCGCCAGCAGCCAAGAGGCACACGGGACAGGGAGAGATACGCAGTATTTT. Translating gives CASSQEAHGTGRDTQYF.

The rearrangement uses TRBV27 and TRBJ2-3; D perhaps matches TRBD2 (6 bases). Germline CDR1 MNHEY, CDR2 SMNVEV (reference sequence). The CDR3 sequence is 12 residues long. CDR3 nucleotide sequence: TGTTCCTCCGGGACTTTTAGAGATACGCAGTATTTT. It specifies CSSGTFRDTQYF.

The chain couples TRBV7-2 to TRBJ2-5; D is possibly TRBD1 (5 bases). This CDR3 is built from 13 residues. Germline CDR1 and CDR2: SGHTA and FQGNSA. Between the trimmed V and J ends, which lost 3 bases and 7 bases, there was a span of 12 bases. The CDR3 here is CASSLGQKPTQYF. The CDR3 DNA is TGTGCCAGCAGCTTGGGGCAGAAACCGACCCAGTACTTC.

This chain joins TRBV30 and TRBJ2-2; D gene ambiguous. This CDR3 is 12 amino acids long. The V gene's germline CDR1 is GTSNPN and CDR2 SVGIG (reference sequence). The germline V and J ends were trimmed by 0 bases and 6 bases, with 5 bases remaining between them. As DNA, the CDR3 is TGTGCCTGGAGTGTCAGTGCCGGGGAGCTGTTTTTT. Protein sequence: CAWSVSAGELFF.

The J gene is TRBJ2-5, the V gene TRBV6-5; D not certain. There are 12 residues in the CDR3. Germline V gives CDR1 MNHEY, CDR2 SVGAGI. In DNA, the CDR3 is TGTGTGAGTGAAGGCATCGGGGAGACCCAGTACTTC. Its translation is CVSEGIGETQYF.

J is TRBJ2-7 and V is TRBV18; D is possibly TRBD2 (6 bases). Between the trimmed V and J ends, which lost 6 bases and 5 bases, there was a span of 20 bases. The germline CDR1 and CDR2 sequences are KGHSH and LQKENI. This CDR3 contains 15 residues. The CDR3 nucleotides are TGTGCCAGCTCTGACCGACTAGTAAGAGCTAACGAGCAGTACTTC. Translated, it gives CASSDRLVRANEQYF.